The 21 T cell receptor beta chains below all came from one sample that was sequenced in a study of response to subunit inactivated influenza vaccine. Using its own MiXCR run on the RT-PCR reads, TCRdb lists one record per CDR3 protein. Of 450,000 to 600,000 distinct CDR3 sequences in the sample, around 8% were seen once. The input for sequencing was PBMCs from blood, taken 23 to 25 months after vaccination. The receptors were gathered from a man in his fifties or sixties who received an inactivated influenza vaccine.

This chain uses TRBV6-2 or TRBV6-3 with TRBJ2-2, with TRBD1 matching over 7 bases. Trimming removed 2 bases from V and 6 bases from J; junction bases left unmatched: 3. This CDR3 comprises 14 residues. CDR1 and CDR2 from the germline V gene are MNHEY and SVGEGT. In DNA, the CDR3 is TGTGCCAGCAGTTACCCGACAGGGTCCGGGGAGCTGTTTTTT. It translates to CASSYPTGSGELFF.

This clonotype was observed a handful of times. The chain links TRBV19 to TRBJ2-1; D remains ambiguous. This CDR3 region has 14 residues. V was trimmed by 3 bases and J by 0 bases, leaving 6 bases between them. Germline CDR1 is LNHDA and CDR2 is SQIVND (reference sequence). CDR3 in amino acids: CASSMGNSYNEQFF. For the CDR3, the DNA is TGTGCCAGTAGTATGGGAAACTCCTACAATGAGCAGTTCTTC.

This clonotype showed up many times. V and J are TRBV12-3 or TRBV12-4 and TRBJ2-3, with a weak D call TRBD2 (6 bases). Between the trimmed V and J ends, which lost 5 bases and 6 bases, there was a span of 18 bases. CDR3 size: 15 residues. This CDR3 reads CASSRRLGLTDTQYF. In nucleotides, the CDR3 is TGTGCCAGCAGTCGCAGACTGGGACTTACGGATACGCAGTATTTT.

This clonotype turned up a few times. The J gene is TRBJ2-7, the V gene TRBV28, with 8 positions matching TRBD1. Germline V gives CDR1 MDHEN, CDR2 SYDVKM. After removal of 3 bases from V and 0 bases from J, the junction contained 4 bases not matched to a gene. CDR3 length: 15 residues. The CDR3 spells CASSFPDRGSYEQYF. In nucleotides, the CDR3 is TGTGCCAGCAGTTTCCCCGACAGGGGCTCCTACGAGCAGTACTTC.

This clonotype was seen a handful of times. The rearrangement links TRBV7-2 to TRBJ2-7, with D unresolved. CDR1 is SGHTA and CDR2 is FQGNSA in the germline V gene. The CDR3 spans 15 residues. Trimming pared 1 base from V and 0 bases from J, leaving 10 bases between. CDR3 nucleotides: TGTGCCAGCAGCTTAGGGGCCTGGGCCTCCTACGAGCAGTACTTC. Its protein is CASSLGAWASYEQYF.

This clonotype was counted ten times or more. V usage is TRBV5-1 and J usage is TRBJ2-2; the D is unclear. The germline V and J ends were trimmed by 0 bases and 3 bases, with 9 bases remaining between them. This CDR3 region has 15 residues. Germline CDR1 SGHRS, CDR2 YFSETQ. CDR3 nucleotide sequence: TGCGCCAGCAGCTTGGCCGTACAAGACACCGGGGAGCTGTTTTTT. This gives the protein CASSLAVQDTGELFF.

The V gene is TRBV20-1, the J gene TRBJ2-5, with TRBD2 identical over 7 bases. The CDR3 totals 17 residues. Trimming at V came to 2 bases and at J to 5 bases, leaving 17 bases not matched to a gene. CDR1 and CDR2 from the germline V gene are DFQATT and SNEGSKA (reference sequence). The CDR3 here is CSARKAGQTHGGETQYF. As DNA, the CDR3 is TGCAGTGCTAGAAAAGCGGGGCAGACCCACGGTGGGGAGACCCAGTACTTC.

This clonotype was observed a handful of times. The chain combines TRBV3-1 with TRBJ2-1; D perhaps matches TRBD1 (6 bases). This CDR3 has 12 residues. The V gene lost 5 bases and the J gene lost 6 bases, with 8 bases spanning the gap. Germline assignment: CDR1 LGHDT and CDR2 YNNKEL (reference sequence). CDR3 DNA sequence: TGTGCCAGCAGCGGGACACGCAATGAGCAGTTCTTC. This sequence encodes CASSGTRNEQFF.

This chain joins TRBV28 and TRBJ2-7, with 8 bases that match TRBD1. The V gene end was trimmed by 5 bases and the J gene end by 3 bases; junction bases not matched to a gene: 3. This CDR3 has 13 residues. Germline V gene lookup returns CDR1 MDHEN and CDR2 SYDVKM. CDR3 in amino acids: CASSQGAHYEQYF. In DNA, the CDR3 is TGTGCCAGCAGTCAGGGGGCGCACTACGAGCAGTACTTC.

This clonotype showed up many times. This chain links TRBV12-3 or TRBV12-4 with TRBJ1-3, with unresolved D. The V gene lost 5 bases and the J gene lost 1 base, with 12 bases spanning the gap. This CDR3 region has 15 residues. The CDR3 DNA reads as TGTGCCAGCAGTCCAGCAGTTTCGTCTGGAAACACCATATATTTT. Translated: CASSPAVSSGNTIYF.

The chain joins TRBV2 to TRBJ2-7; either TRBD1 or TRBD2 may supply D (5 bases each). From germline, CDR1 is SNHLY and CDR2 FYNNEI. The CDR3 extends over 15 amino acids. With 6 bases removed from V and 1 base from J, the gap between germline ends came to 16 bases. The CDR3 loop reads CASRKGDASSYEQYF. CDR3 bases: TGTGCCAGCAGAAAAGGGGACGCTTCGTCCTACGAGCAGTACTTC.

The CDR3 region is CASSYSMLDTQYF. CDR3 DNA sequence: TGTGCCAGCAGTTACTCGATGCTGGATACGCAGTATTTT. The rearrangement links TRBV6-5 to TRBJ2-3; no clear D. The CDR3 spans 13 residues. CDR1 MNHEY and CDR2 SVGAGI come from the germline V gene. V shed 0 bases and J shed 6 bases, with 7 bases lying between them.

V usage is TRBV3-1 and J usage is TRBJ1-2, with D possibly being TRBD1 (6 bases). The V end lost 3 bases, the J end lost 7 bases, and 18 bases lay between the germline ends. Germline V gives CDR1 LGHDT, CDR2 YNNKEL (reference sequence). The CDR3 spans 15 residues. DNA for the CDR3: TGTGCCAGCAGCCAGGGGGGTATCAGGGGCAGTGGCTACACCTTC. Translated: CASSQGGIRGSGYTF.

J is TRBJ2-7 and V is TRBV12-3 or TRBV12-4; 7 positions match TRBD1. There are 18 residues in the CDR3. With V trimmed by 6 bases and J by 0 bases, 17 bases remained unmatched. The CDR3 loop reads CASRWQGQFSQSSYEQYF. CDR3 in DNA: TGTGCCAGCAGGTGGCAGGGACAGTTTTCACAAAGCTCCTACGAGCAGTACTTC.

In this sample, this clonotype turned up a few times. The chain employs TRBV11-2 and TRBJ1-2, with D uncertain. Germline CDR1 SGHAT, CDR2 FQNNGV. The CDR3 has 15 residues. V dropped 5 bases and J dropped 5 bases, with 18 bases sitting between them. The CDR3 sequence: CASSPLGPTYYGYTF. The CDR3 DNA follows: TGTGCCAGCAGCCCACTCGGTCCGACTTATTATGGCTACACCTTC.

CDR3 DNA: TGCGCCAGCAGCCAAGGGCTAGCGGGAGCGACTTCCTACGAGCAGTACTTC. It codes for CASSQGLAGATSYEQYF. This chain joins TRBV4-3 and TRBJ2-7; TRBD2 agrees at 10 bases. Germline lookup yields CDR1 LGHNA and CDR2 YSLEER. This CDR3 is built from 17 residues. J gave up 1 base and V 1 base, and 7 bases lay outside the gene matches.

This clonotype showed up just a few times. This chain connects TRBV5-1 to TRBJ2-2; the D is unclear. The germline V gene encodes CDR1 SGHRS and CDR2 YFSETQ. This CDR3 is 14 amino acids long. V lost 4 bases and J lost 6, with 13 bases in between. CDR3 in DNA: TGCGCCAGCAGCACCCCCGGGTTGGCCGGGGAGCTGTTTTTT. It codes for CASSTPGLAGELFF.

This clonotype was counted many times. The rearrangement joins TRBV20-1 to TRBJ1-5; D gene unclear. The germline V gene has CDR1 DFQATT and CDR2 SNEGSKA (reference sequence). The CDR3 sequence is 15 residues long. V lost 0 bases and J lost 4, with 13 bases in between. The CDR3 DNA is TGCAGTGCTAGAGAGGGCGAATGGGGTAATCAGCCCCAGCATTTT. Translated: CSAREGEWGNQPQHF.

The rearrangement joins TRBV3-1 to TRBJ2-7, with 8 nucleotides matching TRBD1. Germline values: CDR1 LGHDT, CDR2 YNNKEL (reference sequence). The V segment lost 5 bases and the J segment 5 bases; nucleotides outside the gene matches: 14. The CDR3 is 16 residues long. The CDR3 DNA sequence: TGTGCCAGCAGCACAAAAACAGGGGGGCTTCGCAACGAGCAGTACTTC. It specifies CASSTKTGGLRNEQYF.

This rearrangement joins TRBV20-1 to TRBJ1-1, with D hard to call. V lost 2 bases and J lost 4, with 17 bases in between. Germline CDR1 and CDR2: DFQATT and SNEGSKA (reference sequence). The CDR3 covers 15 residues. The CDR3 bases are TGCAGTGCTAGAAGAGATTCCCTGGGAATCACTGAAGCTTTCTTT. Protein product: CSARRDSLGITEAFF.

In this sample, this clonotype turned up many times. The chain joins TRBV20-1 to TRBJ2-5; the match to TRBD2 covers 9 bases. CDR1 and CDR2 (germline): DFQATT, SNEGSKA (reference sequence). The CDR3 is made up of 15 amino acids. V lost 4 bases to trimming and J lost 7 bases; unmatched junction nucleotides: 13. The CDR3 loop reads CSATPPAGGLGTQYF. CDR3 sequence (DNA): TGCAGTGCTACCCCCCCAGCGGGGGGTTTAGGGACCCAGTACTTC.